Following are 14 T cell receptor beta chains from one sample sequenced in a study of regulatory T cells in long-lasting Graves disease. The time point denotes: persistent/refractory GD, antithyroid drugs over 5 years with positive TRAb. PBMCs were the source of the RNA used for TCR sequencing. Construction of TCR beta libraries relied on iRepertoire HTBI primers and on Arm-PCR targeting CDR3 regions. TCRdb passed the multiplex PCR reads through MiXCR, listing each CDR3 protein once. The repertoire has about 660,000 distinct CDR3 sequences, about 32% of them found once; the top ten carry roughly 46%. The starting material was peripheral blood mononuclear cells (PBMCs), obtained when the disease was refractory, from a patient treated with antithyroid drugs. The origin of the receptors is a female donor with Graves disease.

The chain joins TRBV12-3 or TRBV12-4 to TRBJ1-2; the D gene is possibly TRBD1 (5 bases). Trimming left V 5 bases short and J 4 bases short, with 23 bases between. The CDR3 runs 17 residues. In DNA, the CDR3 is TGTGCCAGCAGTCTTAATTTACAGGTCTCCTCTTCCTATGGCTACACCTTC. Its translation: CASSLNLQVSSSYGYTF.

This clonotype was picked up a small number of times. J is TRBJ1-5 and V is TRBV19; D not certain. The CDR3 is made up of 16 amino acids. V was clipped by 6 bases and J by 2 bases, with 17 bases between them. Germline CDR1 reads LNHDA; CDR2 reads SQIVND (reference sequence). The CDR3 sequence: CASSSRTASRNQPQHF. CDR3 nucleotide sequence: TGTGCCAGTAGCTCAAGGACGGCATCTCGCAATCAGCCCCAGCATTTT.

The CDR3 sequence: CASSALFRDRGGATEAFF. CDR3 sequence (DNA): TGTGCCAGCAGCGCACTTTTCCGGGACAGGGGGGGGGCCACTGAAGCTTTCTTT. The chain joins TRBV27 to TRBJ1-1, with 11 bases fitting TRBD1. The junction had 16 bases not matched to a gene; V was cut back by 6 bases and J by 4 bases. Germline CDR1 is MNHEY and CDR2 is SMNVEV (reference sequence). The CDR3 sequence is 18 residues long.

The V and J genes are TRBV14 and TRBJ2-3, with 9 nucleotides matching TRBD1. The CDR3 is 15 amino acids. V lost 3 bases to trimming and J lost 1 base; unmatched junction nucleotides: 2. Germline V gene data show CDR1 as SGHDN and CDR2 as FVKESK. The CDR3, as DNA: TGTGCCAGCAGCCAGCGGACAGGGGGCACAGATACGCAGTATTTT. Protein product: CASSQRTGGTDTQYF.

There are a few counts of this clonotype. V is TRBV6-1 and J is TRBJ2-2, with unresolved D. Germline V gene sequence: CDR1 MNHNS, CDR2 SASEGT. V was trimmed by 6 bases and J by 3 bases, leaving 11 bases between them. CDR3 length equals 14 residues. Written as DNA, the CDR3 is TGTGCCAGCAGGCAGTTTGGAGACACCGGGGAGCTGTTTTTT. Translating it yields CASRQFGDTGELFF.

This chain connects TRBV6-1 to TRBJ1-4; TRBD1 matches 7 bases. The CDR3 has 13 amino acids. Germline trimming cut 8 bases from V and 5 bases from J; bases unmatched to any gene: 5. The V gene's germline CDR1 is MNHNS and CDR2 SASEGT. The CDR3 DNA reads TGTGCCAGCGAAGTGACAGGGAATGAAAAACTGTTTTTT. Translated, it gives CASEVTGNEKLFF.

To note about this clonotype: A clone one base away is much larger, so this may be a read error. The chain couples TRBV11-2 to TRBJ1-2; weak D call: TRBD1 (5 bases). This CDR3 has 14 residues. Germline loops: CDR1 SGHAT, CDR2 FQNNGV. This CDR3 reads CASSLVTQGHGFTF. The CDR3 nucleotides read TGTGCCAGCAGCTTAGTCACCCAGGGTCATGGCTTCACCTTC. Complete variable domain (other parts from reference TRBV11-2 and TRBJ1-2): EAGVAQSPRYKIIEKRQSVAFWCNPISGHATLYWYQQILGQGPKLLIQFQNNGVVDDSQLPKDRFSAERLKGVDSTLKIQPAKLEDSAVYLCASSLVTQGHGFTFGSGTRLTVV.

The chain couples TRBV30 to TRBJ2-7; D may match TRBD1 or TRBD2 (5 bases each). The CDR3 is made up of 12 amino acids. Per germline, CDR1 GTSNPN and CDR2 SVGIG (reference sequence). Deletions cut 5 bases from V and 2 bases from J, with 10 bases between. CDR3 DNA: TGTGCCTGGGGGGACGGCACCTACGAGCAGTACTTC. It specifies CAWGDGTYEQYF.

This clonotype was observed a few times. The chain is built from TRBV19 and TRBJ1-6; 10 bases map to TRBD1. The CDR3 consists of 15 residues. Losses at the gene ends were 6 bases for V and 7 bases for J; bases not matched to a gene: 6. CDR1 and CDR2 (germline): LNHDA, SQIVND (reference sequence). The CDR3 loop is CASSHGTGVNSPLHF. CDR3 sequence (DNA): TGTGCCAGTAGCCATGGGACAGGGGTAAATTCACCCCTCCACTTT.

This rearrangement joins TRBV4-1 to TRBJ2-2, with a tentative D call TRBD2 (5 bases). Trimming pared 3 bases from V and 11 bases from J, leaving 10 bases between. The CDR3 totals 12 residues. Germline V CDR1 and CDR2: MGHRA, YSYEKL. CDR3 protein: CASSQPAGELFF. The CDR3 nucleotides are TGCGCCAGCAGCCAGCCGGCGGGTGAGCTGTTTTTT.

This clonotype appeared a few times. The V and J genes are TRBV20-1 and TRBJ1-5; a weak D match, TRBD1 (6 bases). CDR3 length: 14 amino acids. Germline-derived CDR1 and CDR2 are DFQATT and SNEGSKA (reference sequence). Trimming shortened V by 3 bases and J by 2 bases, and 11 bases separated the two germline ends. The DNA of the CDR3 is TGCAGTGCTAGTTGGGGGCTGGGCAATCAGCCCCAGCATTTT. Residues: CSASWGLGNQPQHF.

The CDR3 reads CASSQVSLYEQYF. In nucleotides, the CDR3 is TGTGCCAGCAGCCAAGTTTCCCTCTACGAGCAGTACTTC. The J gene is TRBJ2-7, the V gene TRBV14; D gene unclear. Germline CDR1 SGHDN, CDR2 FVKESK. Trimming pared 1 base from V and 3 bases from J, leaving 7 bases between. The CDR3 sequence is 13 residues long. Variable domain in full (rest from reference TRBV14 and TRBJ2-7): EAGVTQFPSHSVIEKGQTVTLRCDPISGHDNLYWYRRVMGKEIKFLLHFVKESKQDESGMPNNRFLAERTGGTYSTLKVQPAELEDSGVYFCASSQVSLYEQYFGPGTRLTVT.

This clonotype was observed a handful of times. Its ends do not fully match the called genes, so a read error is possible. This CDR3 reads CVSSYSGYGYTF. The CDR3 DNA reads as TGTGTCAGCAGTTACTCGGGATATGGCTACACCTTC. The chain uses TRBV6-6 and TRBJ1-2; D uncertain. The CDR3 loop spans 12 amino acids. Germline V gives CDR1 MNHNY, CDR2 SVGAGI (reference sequence).

This clonotype has ten or more counts. The gene calls are TRBV15 and TRBJ1-4; 7 nucleotides match TRBD1. The length of the CDR3 is 14 residues. V was clipped by 5 bases and J by 6 bases; unmatched bases: 6. Germline V gene lookup returns CDR1 LNHNV and CDR2 YYDKDF (reference sequence). CDR3 sequence (DNA): TGTGCCACCAGCGCTCCCGGACAGGATGAAAAACTGTTTTTT. It codes for CATSAPGQDEKLFF.